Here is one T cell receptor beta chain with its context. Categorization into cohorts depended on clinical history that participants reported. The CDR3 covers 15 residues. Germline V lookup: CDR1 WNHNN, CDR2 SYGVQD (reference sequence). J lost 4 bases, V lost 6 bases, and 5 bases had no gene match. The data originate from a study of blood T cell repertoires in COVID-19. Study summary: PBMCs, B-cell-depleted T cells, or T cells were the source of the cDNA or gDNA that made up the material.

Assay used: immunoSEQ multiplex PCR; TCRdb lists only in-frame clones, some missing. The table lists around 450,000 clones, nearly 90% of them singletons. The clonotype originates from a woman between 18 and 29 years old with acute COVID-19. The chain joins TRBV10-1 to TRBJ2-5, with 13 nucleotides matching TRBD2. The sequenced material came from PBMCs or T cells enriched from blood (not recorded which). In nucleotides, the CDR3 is TGCGCCAGCAGCGCCGGGACTAGCGGGGTAGAGACCCAGTACTTC. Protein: CASSAGTSGVETQYF.